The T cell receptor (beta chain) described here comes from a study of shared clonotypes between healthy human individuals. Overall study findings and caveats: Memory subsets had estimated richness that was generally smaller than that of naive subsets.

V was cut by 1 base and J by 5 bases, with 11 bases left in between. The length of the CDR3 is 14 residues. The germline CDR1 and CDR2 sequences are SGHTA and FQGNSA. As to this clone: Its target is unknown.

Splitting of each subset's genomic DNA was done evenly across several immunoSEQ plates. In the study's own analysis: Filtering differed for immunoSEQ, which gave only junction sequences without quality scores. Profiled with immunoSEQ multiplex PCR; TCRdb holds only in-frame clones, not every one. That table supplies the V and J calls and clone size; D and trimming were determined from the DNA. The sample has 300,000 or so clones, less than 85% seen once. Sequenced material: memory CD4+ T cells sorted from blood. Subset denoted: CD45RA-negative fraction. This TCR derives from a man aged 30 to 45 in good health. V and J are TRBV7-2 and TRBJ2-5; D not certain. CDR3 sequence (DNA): TGTGCCAGCAGCTTAGGACCGCAAAGGGAGACCCAGTACTTC. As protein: CASSLGPQRETQYF.